These 18 T cell receptor beta chains originate from one sample sequenced in a study of blood T cells in healthy people across ages (dated by TCRdb to about 2015). The library was produced with 5' RACE. The data were produced on an Illumina HiSeq 2500. A second PCR of about 6 to 11 cycles was run with a J-beta primer mix and a sample-barcoded 5' primer. Through fastp at Q25 and MiXCR, TCRdb rebuilt clones from the public reads, retaining in-frame beta chains. Identical CDR3 protein sequences are pooled into one entry, listed with their most common genes and DNA. For this sample the table gives fewer than 800,000 distinct CDR3 sequences, of which 25% were detected only once. The ten largest clones take up roughly 9% of the sample. These data were likewise used in another study, on T cells of mothers and their children.

Specimen: blood. The receptors come from a boy between 5 and 17 years old in good health.

The gene calls are TRBV7-2 and TRBJ2-3; D unresolved. This CDR3 region has 14 residues. Trimming cost V 2 bases and J 2 bases, with 8 bases left between them. Germline V lookup: CDR1 SGHTA, CDR2 FQGNSA. DNA of the CDR3: TGTGCCAGCAGCTTACAAGGCCCCACAGATACGCAGTATTTT. Its protein product is CASSLQGPTDTQYF.

The sample holds a few counts of this clonotype. The chain recombines TRBV29-1 with TRBJ2-7, with D tentatively TRBD1 or TRBD2 (6 bases each). The CDR3 covers 14 residues. Germline V lookup: CDR1 SQVTM, CDR2 ANQGSEA. Trimming left V 4 bases short and J 4 bases short, with 17 bases between. This CDR3 is CSVAPRLGQYEQYF. DNA of the CDR3: TGCAGCGTTGCGCCGAGACTAGGACAGTACGAGCAGTACTTC.

A few counts support this clonotype. V gene TRBV5-1 combines with J gene TRBJ1-1; D gene uncertain. V lost 0 bases to trimming and J lost 4 bases, with 7 bases between them. The CDR3 sequence is 13 residues long. CDR1 and CDR2 (germline): SGHRS, YFSETQ. CDR3 nucleotide sequence: TGCGCCAGCAGCTTGGTGGCAGGCACTGAAGCTTTCTTT. It encodes CASSLVAGTEAFF.

The CDR3: CASSSTSGDPHYEQYF. CDR3 sequence (DNA): TGTGCCAGCAGCTCAACAAGCGGGGACCCGCACTACGAGCAGTACTTC. This chain joins TRBV7-2 and TRBJ2-7, with 7 bases identical to TRBD2. Germline V gene lookup returns CDR1 SGHTA and CDR2 FQGNSA. The CDR3 consists of 16 residues. V was pared by 4 bases and J by 3 bases, with 12 bases of the junction left unmatched.

This clonotype was counted only a few times. The genes are TRBV7-2 and TRBJ1-1, with D hard to call. The CDR3 extends over 13 amino acids. In germline, CDR1 is SGHTA, CDR2 FQGNSA. Trimming left V 1 base short and J 8 bases short, with 11 bases between. The CDR3 DNA reads TGTGCCAGCAGCTTAGAGCCGAGACGAGAAGCTTTCTTT. It encodes CASSLEPRREAFF. Together with reference TRBV7-2 and TRBJ1-1, the CDR3 gives the full variable domain: GAGVSQSPSNKVTEKGKDVELRCDPISGHTALYWYRQSLGQGLEFLIYFQGNSAPDKSGLPSDRFSAERTGGSVSTLTIQRTQQEDSAVYLCASSLEPRREAFFGQGTRLTVV.

Notes on this clonotype: In this CDR3 the conserved last residue, phenylalanine or tryptophan, is missing, so a read error is likely. J is TRBJ1-4 and V is TRBV20-1; no definite D call. Per the germline V gene, CDR1 is DFQATT and CDR2 is SNEGSKA (reference sequence). V lost 5 bases, J lost 2 bases, and 9 bases lay in between. The CDR3 runs 13 residues. The CDR3 DNA sequence: TGCAGTGCTCGCCCCAGGACTAATGAAAAACTGTTTATT. Its protein product is CSARPRTNEKLFI.

This chain connects TRBV3-1 to TRBJ2-5; D gene unclear. This CDR3 spans 14 amino acids. Per germline, CDR1 LGHDT and CDR2 YNNKEL (reference sequence). Between the trimmed V and J ends, which lost 3 bases and 5 bases, there was a span of 13 bases. In nucleotides, the CDR3 is TGTGCCAGCAGCCAGGGATTCGGATGGGAGACCCAGTACTTC. This sequence encodes CASSQGFGWETQYF.

The CDR3 protein is CASSSAGAIDQETQYF. In DNA, the CDR3 is TGTGCCAGCAGCTCCGCGGGGGCGATTGATCAGGAGACCCAGTACTTC. The chain employs TRBV7-9 and TRBJ2-5; TRBD2 might be the D (7 bases). The germline CDR1 and CDR2 sequences are SEHNR and FQNEAQ (reference sequence). The CDR3 has 16 amino acids. V was clipped by 4 bases and J by 5 bases, with 20 bases between them.

The rearrangement joins TRBV12-3 or TRBV12-4 to TRBJ1-1; D gene ambiguous. The CDR3 is made up of 14 amino acids. Trimming pared 2 bases from V and 1 base from J, leaving 8 bases between. In DNA form, the CDR3 reads TGTGCCAGCAGTTTATCAATAGGGAACACTGAAGCTTTCTTT. Translating gives CASSLSIGNTEAFF.

This clonotype occurred a few times. The junction departs from germline at one end; a sequencing error may be responsible. This CDR3 is CSGLTEEFYGYTF. CDR3 nucleotide sequence: TGTAGCGGACTGACAGAAGAATTCTATGGCTACACCTTC. The V gene is TRBV29-1, the J gene TRBJ1-2, with D possibly being TRBD1 (5 bases). The CDR3 has 13 residues. Germline CDR1 SQVTM, CDR2 ANQGSEA.

This clonotype came up many times. The rearrangement uses TRBV28 and TRBJ2-5, with D maybe TRBD2 (5 bases). Looked up from germline, CDR1 is MDHEN and CDR2 is SYDVKM. Trimming removed 1 base from V and 5 bases from J, with 8 bases in between. The CDR3 totals 13 residues. CDR3 in DNA: TGTGCCAGCAGTTTATACGGCGGGGAGACCCAGTACTTC. It specifies CASSLYGGETQYF.

The chain couples TRBV27 to TRBJ2-1, with D unresolved. This CDR3 comprises 15 residues. V was cut by 3 bases and J by 0 bases, with 9 bases left in between. Germline V lookup: CDR1 MNHEY, CDR2 SMNVEV (reference sequence). CDR3: CASSFGLLSYNEQFF. DNA for the CDR3: TGTGCCAGCAGTTTCGGCCTCCTCTCCTACAATGAGCAGTTCTTC.

This clonotype was observed a few times. The gene calls are TRBV9 and TRBJ1-2; D might be TRBD1 (5 bases). The CDR3 is 16 amino acids. Per the germline V gene, CDR1 is SGDLS and CDR2 is YYNGEE. V gave up 9 bases and J gave up 4 bases, with 25 bases separating them. CDR3 protein: CANLPGGDGDFYGYTF. CDR3 nucleotide sequence: TGTGCCAACCTCCCAGGCGGGGATGGGGACTTCTATGGCTACACCTTC.

The gene calls are TRBV20-1 and TRBJ2-1, with 7 bases fitting TRBD1. Germline V lookup: CDR1 DFQATT, CDR2 SNEGSKA (reference sequence). The V gene end was trimmed by 2 bases and the J gene end by 6 bases; junction bases not matched to a gene: 4. This CDR3 spans 13 amino acids. CDR3 DNA: TGCAGTGCTAGATTGACAGGGATCAATGAGCAGTTCTTC. It is translated as CSARLTGINEQFF.

The chain combines TRBV29-1 with TRBJ1-1, with 7 positions matching TRBD1. This CDR3 has 14 residues. Germline V gene data show CDR1 as SQVTM and CDR2 as ANQGSEA. V lost 6 bases, J lost 1 base, and 8 bases stayed unmatched. CDR3 region: CSVEGAATNTEAFF. CDR3 coding DNA: TGCAGCGTAGAGGGGGCCGCGACGAACACTGAAGCTTTCTTT.

This clonotype came up a few times. The chain has TRBV7-2 and TRBJ1-2; D is uncertain. CDR3 length: 13 residues. Germline-derived CDR1 and CDR2 are SGHTA and FQGNSA. V was clipped by 1 base and J by 4 bases, with 7 bases between them. DNA of the CDR3: TGTGCCAGCAGCTTAGACAGTTTCTATGGCTACACCTTC. Translating it yields CASSLDSFYGYTF.

This clonotype turned up a few times. This sequence joins TRBV7-9 and TRBJ2-2, with D tentatively TRBD1 (8 bases). Trimming took off 6 bases at V and 3 bases at J, with 14 bases between the two ends. The CDR3 has 15 amino acids. Germline values: CDR1 SEHNR, CDR2 FQNEAQ (reference sequence). The CDR3 coding sequence is TGTGCCAGCAGACGACAGGGGAGGGACACCGGGGAGCTGTTTTTT. This gives the protein CASRRQGRDTGELFF.

The table lists this clonotype with a few counts. In DNA, the CDR3 is TGCAGTGCCCGTTTCTTACGGGACTCCTACGAGCAGTACTTC. Its translation is CSARFLRDSYEQYF. This chain uses TRBV20-1 with TRBJ2-5; D is perhaps TRBD2 (5 bases). Near its end, the DNA agrees better with TRBJ2-7, so the J call may be wrong. CDR1 and CDR2 (germline): DFQATT, SNEGSKA (reference sequence). The CDR3 contains 14 residues.